Below, 26 T cell receptor beta chains from the same sample are listed, as sequenced in a study of long-term antiretroviral therapy in people with HIV. Investigators performed immunoSEQ version v3.0 at survey level. Clones were sequenced by immunoSEQ multiplex PCR, and TCRdb holds only the in-frame ones, with some missing. The table records about 30,000 clones, about 96% of them present only once. The sample here was unsorted PBMCs, taken more than 6 years after starting antiretroviral therapy. All receptors derive from a man aged 25 to 40 with HIV.

The chain joins TRBV19 to TRBJ2-3, with 7 bases lining up with TRBD2. J was trimmed by 2 bases and V by 10 bases; bases with no gene match: 9. Germline CDR1 is LNHDA and CDR2 is SQIVND (reference sequence). CDR3 size: 14 residues. The CDR3 sequence is CATSPGLDTDTQYF. CDR3 bases: TGTGCCACATCTCCCGGACTAGACACAGATACGCAGTATTTT.

V is TRBV7-9 and J is TRBJ2-5; unclear D gene. There are 11 residues in the CDR3. With 4 bases removed from V and 3 bases from J, the gap between germline ends came to 3 bases. Germline-derived CDR1 and CDR2 are SEHNR and FQNEAQ (reference sequence). The DNA of the CDR3 is TGTGCCAGCAGCTCCGAAGAGACCCAGTACTTC. Translating gives CASSSEETQYF.

The CDR3: CASSLMNTEAFF. CDR3 nucleotide sequence: TGTGCCAGCAGCCTCATGAACACTGAAGCTTTCTTT. V gene TRBV6-1 combines with J gene TRBJ1-1; no definite D call. Germline lookup yields CDR1 MNHNS and CDR2 SASEGT. The length of the CDR3 is 12 residues. Trimming removed 6 bases from V and 0 bases from J, with 5 bases in between.

This chain joins TRBV18 and TRBJ2-7; 7 nucleotides line up with TRBD1. The CDR3 has 14 residues. V dropped 2 bases and J dropped 0; count of bases not matched to a gene: 1. Germline V gene data show CDR1 as KGHSH and CDR2 as LQKENI. CDR3 coding DNA: TGTGCCAGCTCACCAGGACAGGTCTCCTACGAGCAGTACTTC. Its protein is CASSPGQVSYEQYF.

V gene TRBV5-4 combines with J gene TRBJ2-1; D unclear. The CDR3 length is 13 residues. Between the trimmed V and J ends, which lost 4 bases and 1 base, there was a span of 6 bases. Germline-derived CDR1 and CDR2 are SGHNT and YYREEE (reference sequence). The CDR3 is CASSGPSYNEQFF. The CDR3 DNA reads as TGTGCCAGCAGCGGTCCGTCCTACAATGAGCAGTTCTTC. The whole variable domain, remainder taken from reference TRBV5-4 and TRBJ2-1, is ETGVTQSPTHLIKTRGQQVTLRCSSQSGHNTVSWYQQALGQGPQFIFQYYREEENGRGNFPPRFSGLQFPNYSSELNVNALELDDSALYLCASSGPSYNEQFFGPGTRLTVL.

The chain uses TRBV6-4 and TRBJ2-1; 8 bases match TRBD2. V was clipped by 3 bases and J by 9 bases; unmatched bases: 10. The CDR3 sequence is 15 residues long. CDR1 and CDR2 (germline): MRHNA, SNTAGT. The CDR3 protein is CASSESSGGSGEQFF. CDR3 coding DNA: TGTGCCAGCAGTGAATCAAGCGGGGGATCAGGTGAGCAGTTCTTC.

This chain links TRBV6-5 with TRBJ2-3; possibly TRBD2 for D (6 bases). V was trimmed by 5 bases and J by 6 bases, leaving 15 bases between them. The CDR3 covers 14 residues. Germline CDR1 and CDR2: MNHEY and SVGAGI. CDR3 sequence: CASSLFAGLDTQYF. In nucleotides, the CDR3 is TGTGCCAGCAGTCTGTTCGCGGGGCTGGATACGCAGTATTTT.

The chain carries TRBV18 and TRBJ1-2; D might be TRBD1 (6 bases). The germline V gene encodes CDR1 KGHSH and CDR2 LQKENI. The V and J ends lost 1 base and 4 bases respectively, with 10 bases between them. This CDR3 region has 14 residues. CDR3 sequence (DNA): TGTGCCAGCTCACCACGGGGGGCCGGCTATGGCTACACCTTC. Protein product: CASSPRGAGYGYTF.

J is TRBJ1-4 and V is TRBV27; D remains ambiguous. The germline V and J ends were trimmed by 4 bases and 4 bases, with 7 bases remaining between them. This CDR3 spans 13 amino acids. Germline lookup yields CDR1 MNHEY and CDR2 SMNVEV (reference sequence). CDR3 nucleotides: TGTGCCAGCAGTTCCCACCTTAATGAAAAACTGTTTTTT. It yields the protein CASSSHLNEKLFF.

The CDR3 protein is CATSRDLDRDNQPQHF. The DNA of the CDR3 is TGTGCCACCAGCAGAGATCTGGACAGGGACAATCAGCCCCAGCATTTT. The rearrangement uses TRBV15 and TRBJ1-5, with TRBD1 identical over 8 bases. The CDR3 is 16 amino acids. Germline V gene lookup returns CDR1 LNHNV and CDR2 YYDKDF (reference sequence). V lost 0 bases to trimming and J lost 3 bases; unmatched junction nucleotides: 4.

The CDR3 spells CASSPQGSSYNEQFF. The CDR3 DNA sequence: TGTGCCAGTAGTCCACAGGGGAGCTCCTACAATGAGCAGTTCTTC. This chain joins TRBV19 and TRBJ2-1; TRBD1 aligns across 7 bases. CDR3 size: 15 residues. Trimming took 5 bases from V and 0 from J; bases not matched to a gene: 4. Germline-derived CDR1 and CDR2 are LNHDA and SQIVND (reference sequence).

The chain is built from TRBV19 and TRBJ2-7, with TRBD2 identical over 15 bases. The CDR3 runs to 14 residues. The V gene end was trimmed by 6 bases and the J gene end by 5 bases; junction bases not matched to a gene: 2. The germline CDR1 and CDR2 sequences are LNHDA and SQIVND (reference sequence). CDR3 sequence reads: CASSRTSGRDEQYF. The CDR3 nucleotides are TGTGCCAGTAGCCGGACTAGCGGGAGGGACGAGCAGTACTTC.

The chain combines TRBV6-5 with TRBJ2-2; D is uncertain. V shed 5 bases and J shed 3 bases, with 7 bases lying between them. Germline V lookup: CDR1 MNHEY, CDR2 SVGAGI. The CDR3 runs to 13 residues. The CDR3 reads CASSDRDTGELFF. Here the CDR3 DNA reads TGTGCCAGCAGTGACCGGGACACCGGGGAGCTGTTTTTT.

The chain employs TRBV11-2 and TRBJ1-1, with 7 nucleotides matching TRBD1. The CDR3 is 19 residues long. Germline CDR1 reads SGHAT; CDR2 reads FQNNGV. J lost 0 bases, V lost 3 bases, and 16 bases had no gene match. The CDR3 reads CASSFRADLGTALNTEAFF. The CDR3 DNA reads as TGTGCCAGCAGCTTCCGGGCCGATCTCGGGACAGCCTTGAACACTGAAGCTTTCTTT.

The DNA of the CDR3 is TGCGCCAGCAGCTTGGGACAGGGAAATGAAAAACTGTTTTTT. Translation: CASSLGQGNEKLFF. This chain joins TRBV5-1 and TRBJ1-4, with 7 bases aligning to TRBD1. CDR1 and CDR2 from the germline V gene are SGHRS and YFSETQ. The ends lost 0 bases at V and 5 bases at J; junction bases unmatched: 1. The CDR3 extends over 14 amino acids.

The genes are TRBV7-3 and TRBJ1-1; D is unclear. V was pared by 4 bases and J by 3 bases, with 9 bases between. Germline V gene sequence: CDR1 SGHTA, CDR2 FQGTGA. The CDR3 runs to 13 residues. The CDR3 sequence is CASSSDGYTEAFF. The CDR3 DNA reads TGTGCCAGCAGCTCGGACGGGTACACTGAAGCTTTCTTT.

This rearrangement joins TRBV2 to TRBJ2-2; 12 bases map to TRBD1. J lost 8 bases, V lost 7 bases, and 11 bases had no gene match. Germline-derived CDR1 and CDR2 are SNHLY and FYNNEI. The CDR3 is 16 amino acids. This chain's CDR3 is CASKQPGQGARGELFF. The CDR3 nucleotides read TGTGCCAGCAAACAACCGGGACAGGGGGCGCGGGGGGAGCTGTTTTTT.

This clone was seen only once. The chain has TRBV19 and TRBJ1-3; D perhaps matches TRBD1 (5 bases). Per the germline V gene, CDR1 is LNHDA and CDR2 is SQIVND (reference sequence). V lost 5 bases to trimming and J lost 4 bases, with 12 bases between them. The CDR3 is made up of 14 amino acids. This CDR3 reads CASSWSRTGNTIYF. The CDR3 region has the DNA TGTGCCAGTAGTTGGAGCCGGACAGGAAACACCATATATTTT.

V and J are TRBV4-1 and TRBJ2-7; tentatively, D is TRBD1 (7 bases). V was trimmed by 2 bases and J by 6 bases, leaving 17 bases between them. The germline V gene has CDR1 MGHRA and CDR2 YSYEKL. The CDR3 consists of 15 residues. In DNA form, the CDR3 reads TGCGCCAGCAGCCAAACCGACAGGGAGGACTCCGAGCAGTACTTC. It yields the protein CASSQTDREDSEQYF.

The chain uses TRBV6-5 and TRBJ1-4, with a tentative D call TRBD1 (6 bases). Trimming shortened V by 0 bases and J by 13 bases, and 21 bases separated the two germline ends. Germline V CDR1 and CDR2: MNHEY, SVGAGI. CDR3 length: 16 amino acids. CDR3 DNA: TGTGCCAGCAGTTACTCTCTCCAGGACAGCCCTTTCCGACTGTTTTTT. Its translation is CASSYSLQDSPFRLFF.

The chain carries TRBV27 and TRBJ2-7; tentatively, D is TRBD1 or TRBD2 (6 bases each). The CDR3 has 15 residues. Per the germline V gene, CDR1 is MNHEY and CDR2 is SMNVEV (reference sequence). The germline V and J ends were trimmed by 5 bases and 1 base, with 15 bases remaining between them. CDR3 amino acids: CASSPPRGGSYEQYF. As DNA, the CDR3 is TGTGCCAGCAGTCCGCCTCGAGGGGGGTCCTACGAGCAGTACTTC.

This rearrangement joins TRBV2 to TRBJ1-2, with D unclear. V gave up 7 bases and J gave up 8 bases, with 17 bases separating them. Per germline, CDR1 SNHLY and CDR2 FYNNEI. This CDR3 contains 13 residues. The CDR3 protein is CASNLDRRSGYTF. CDR3 bases: TGTGCCAGCAACCTGGACCGGAGGTCGGGCTACACCTTC.

This chain uses TRBV29-1 with TRBJ1-2; TRBD1 matches at 8 bases. The CDR3 covers 12 residues. Germline CDR1 and CDR2: SQVTM and ANQGSEA. Unmatched junction bases numbered 4, after V lost 5 bases and J lost 5 bases. The CDR3 DNA reads TGCAGCGTTTTCGACAGGGGATATGGCTACACCTTC. Protein sequence: CSVFDRGYGYTF.

The chain links TRBV29-1 to TRBJ1-1, with D perhaps matching TRBD1 (5 bases). Germline V CDR1 and CDR2: SQVTM, ANQGSEA. The CDR3 has 10 residues. V was pared by 4 bases and J by 10 bases, with 10 bases between. This CDR3 is CSVVGGRAFF. Here the CDR3 DNA reads TGCAGCGTTGTGGGGGGGAGAGCTTTCTTT.

The chain carries TRBV11-2 and TRBJ2-2, with 7 bases matching TRBD2. This CDR3 comprises 17 residues. J gave up 4 bases and V 1 base, and 9 bases lay outside the gene matches. Germline assignment: CDR1 SGHAT and CDR2 FQNNGV. The CDR3 DNA reads TGTGCCAGCAGCTTAGGGGCCAGCGGGGCTTTCACCGGGGAGCTGTTTTTT. Translated, it gives CASSLGASGAFTGELFF. Full variable domain (remainder filled in from reference TRBV11-2 and TRBJ2-2): EAGVAQSPRYKIIEKRQSVAFWCNPISGHATLYWYQQILGQGPKLLIQFQNNGVVDDSQLPKDRFSAERLKGVDSTLKIQPAKLEDSAVYLCASSLGASGAFTGELFFGEGSRLTVL.

The rearrangement joins TRBV9 to TRBJ2-3; D is possibly TRBD1 or TRBD2 (5 bases each). Germline CDR1 is SGDLS and CDR2 is YYNGEE. Trimming left V 0 bases short and J 8 bases short, with 13 bases between. The CDR3 contains 14 residues. CDR3 residues: CASSVAREHGTQYF. The CDR3 DNA follows: TGTGCCAGCAGCGTAGCCAGGGAGCATGGTACGCAGTATTTT.